This T cell receptor beta chain derives from a study of beta chain features in type 1 diabetes. Background on the study: Sorted cells numbering 107,917,701 were examined across all samples. Overall study results and limits: Type 1 diabetes patients had moderately but significantly shorter TCRB CDR3s in all four CD4+ subsets.

As for this clone: Its antigen is not identified.

Germline V gives CDR1 SGHRS, CDR2 YFSETQ. The trim removed 7 bases at V and 2 bases at J, leaving 8 bases unmatched. The CDR3 loop spans 15 amino acids. What was sequenced were expressed TCRB transcripts, since all of the isolated RNA had been reverse transcribed. Measured with immunoSEQ multiplex PCR; TCRdb has only the in-frame clones, and not every one. The sample carries roughly 330,000 clones, approximately 11% recorded once. The source material was naive CD4+ T cells from blood. The sequence was collected from a woman aged 25 to 39 in good health. The chain combines TRBV5-1 with TRBJ2-1; 8 nucleotides align to TRBD2. The CDR3 nucleotides are TGCGCCAGCCTGGACGGGAGGGGGGCCTACAATGAGCAGTTCTTC. The encoded protein is CASLDGRGAYNEQFF.